A single sample is the source of the 6 T cell receptor beta chains below, sequenced in a study of OX40 agonist ivuxolimab in advanced cancers. Repertoires were generated with immunoSEQ multiplex PCR, while TCRdb's copy carries only in-frame clones and drops some. Here the sample spans tens of thousands of clones, over 90% being singletons. The input for sequencing was CD4+ or CD8+ T cells sorted from blood, taken in a trial of the OX40 agonist ivuxolimab. The receptor set was obtained from an adult with an advanced solid tumor such as melanoma, head and neck, liver or kidney cancer.

The V call is TRBV28, the J call TRBJ1-1; D unresolved. CDR1 MDHEN and CDR2 SYDVKM come from the germline V gene. The V end lost 6 bases, the J end lost 4 bases, and 21 bases lay between the germline ends. The CDR3 contains 16 residues. The CDR3: CASSEVETGPITEAFF. In nucleotides, the CDR3 is TGTGCCAGCAGCGAAGTAGAAACCGGGCCGATCACTGAAGCTTTCTTT.

The chain joins TRBV30 to TRBJ2-1; no clear D. CDR3 length equals 14 residues. Trimming cost V 7 bases and J 0 bases, with 13 bases left between them. CDR1 is GTSNPN, CDR2 SVGIG, per germline (reference sequence). Written as DNA, the CDR3 is TGTGCCTTAAATCAGGAAATCTCCTACAATGAGCAGTTCTTC. It is translated as CALNQEISYNEQFF.

The table lists this clone with a count of one. The rearrangement links TRBV19 to TRBJ2-1, with 11 positions matching TRBD1. Germline trimming cut 3 bases from V and 7 bases from J; bases unmatched to any gene: 8. This CDR3 is built from 16 residues. Germline values: CDR1 LNHDA, CDR2 SQIVND (reference sequence). CDR3 nucleotide sequence: TGTGCCAGTAGTATTACAGGGGGGACAGGGGGAAATGAGCAGTTCTTC. As protein: CASSITGGTGGNEQFF.

The chain combines TRBV27 with TRBJ2-2; no clear D. The CDR3 has 14 amino acids. Trimming took 5 bases from V and 0 from J, leaving 7 bases between them. CDR1 and CDR2 (germline): MNHEY, SMNVEV (reference sequence). CDR3 bases: TGTGCCAGCAGTCCCTACGCGAACACCGGGGAGCTGTTTTTT. Amino acid sequence: CASSPYANTGELFF.

The chain is built from TRBV9 and TRBJ2-1; TRBD1 agrees at 10 bases. Germline CDR1 reads SGDLS; CDR2 reads YYNGEE. The CDR3 has 15 residues. Trimming took 3 bases from V and 10 from J; bases not matched to a gene: 10. CDR3 nucleotides: TGTGCCAGCAGCGCCCGACAGGGGGCATTCACGGAGCAGTTCTTC. Translating it yields CASSARQGAFTEQFF.

The chain links TRBV4-1 to TRBJ2-7; TRBD1 matches at 12 bases. Trimming at V came to 3 bases and at J to 4 bases, leaving 7 bases not matched to a gene. Germline V gene data show CDR1 as MGHRA and CDR2 as YSYEKL. CDR3 size: 16 residues. The CDR3 reads CASSHEPGQGAYEQYF. The CDR3 region has the DNA TGCGCCAGCAGCCATGAACCGGGACAGGGGGCTTACGAGCAGTACTTC.